Below, 27 T cell receptor beta chains from the same sample are listed, as sequenced in a study of persistence of HIV-infected CD4 T cells. The stimulus was lysate of CMV-infected fibroblasts, about 10 ug/mL. Memory cells lacking CD40L and CD69 with high CD45RO were sorted. These receptors' antigens are unknown. Sequencing used immunoSEQ version 4 in survey mode. Sequenced by immunoSEQ multiplex PCR; TCRdb stores in-frame clones only, minus some. This repertoire shows some 41,000 clones, around 80% found once; its top ten account for roughly 1.5%. The sample here was CD4+ T cells sorted from PBMCs after approximately 18-hour stimulation, taken from a patient who received antiretroviral therapy. These TCRs come from an adult man with HIV who was CMV-seropositive.

V gene TRBV7-6 combines with J gene TRBJ2-1; TRBD2 matches at 8 bases. The CDR3 length is 13 residues. V lost 4 bases and J lost 9; bases outside the gene matches: 5. Germline V CDR1 and CDR2: SGHVS, FNYEAQ. CDR3 loop: CASSSRGGGEQFF. CDR3 sequence (DNA): TGTGCCAGCAGCTCACGGGGGGGCGGTGAGCAGTTCTTC. Combining the CDR3 with reference TRBV7-6 and TRBJ2-1 gives the whole variable domain GAGVSQSPRYKVTKRGQDVALRCDPISGHVSLYWYRQALGQGPEFLTYFNYEAQQDKSGLPNDRFSAERPEGSISTLTIQRTEQRDSAMYRCASSSRGGGEQFFGPGTRLTVL.

The chain uses TRBV19 and TRBJ2-2; 7 bases align to TRBD1. The V and J ends lost 5 bases and 0 bases, in that order; junction bases with no gene match: 6. The length of the CDR3 is 16 residues. From germline, CDR1 is LNHDA and CDR2 SQIVND (reference sequence). CDR3 nucleotides: TGTGCCAGTAGTGGGGCACAGGGGACGAACACCGGGGAGCTGTTTTTT. Amino acid sequence: CASSGAQGTNTGELFF.

The rearrangement links TRBV3-1 (or the pseudogene TRBV3-2) to TRBJ1-3; perhaps TRBD1 as D (6 bases). CDR1 is LGHDT, CDR2 YNNKEL, per germline (reference sequence). V was cut by 3 bases and J by 0 bases, with 12 bases left in between. The CDR3 has 16 residues. CDR3 in amino acids: CASSHGDRHSGNTIYF. CDR3 coding DNA: TGTGCCAGCAGCCATGGCGACAGGCACTCTGGAAACACCATATATTTT.

The chain employs TRBV5-5 and TRBJ2-2, with TRBD2 matching over 7 bases. CDR1 and CDR2 (germline): SGHKS, YYEKEE (reference sequence). Trimming cost V 4 bases and J 5 bases; bases outside gene matches: 2. This CDR3 has 13 amino acids. CDR3 in amino acids: CASSAGGTGELFF. The DNA of the CDR3 is TGTGCCAGCAGCGCCGGGGGGACCGGGGAGCTGTTTTTT.

The chain couples TRBV6-1 to TRBJ2-6, with D hard to call. Germline-derived CDR1 and CDR2 are MNHNS and SASEGT. Trimming took off 2 bases at V and 0 bases at J, with 2 bases between the two ends. There are 14 residues in the CDR3. The DNA for the CDR3 is TGTGCCAGCAGTGAACACTCTGGGGCCAACGTCCTGACTTTC. This gives the protein CASSEHSGANVLTF.

The chain couples TRBV19 to TRBJ1-5, with D unclear. Germline values: CDR1 LNHDA, CDR2 SQIVND (reference sequence). This CDR3 is 15 amino acids long. V was shortened by 3 bases and J by 0 bases, with 9 bases between the two germline ends. The DNA of the CDR3 is TGTGCCAGTAGTATTGTGGGGAGTAGCAATCAGCCCCAGCATTTT. It encodes CASSIVGSSNQPQHF.

For this clone: One junction end does not reproduce the germline sequence, and a read error may be involved. The rearrangement joins TRBV4-1 to TRBJ2-4, with 10 bases matching TRBD1. This CDR3 spans 16 amino acids. Germline values: CDR1 MGHRA, CDR2 YSYEKL. CDR3 sequence (DNA): TGCGCCAGCAGCGAAGACAGGGGGCGAATCAAAAACATTCAGTACTTC. Translated, it gives CASSEDRGRIKNIQYF.

The rearrangement links TRBV29-1 to TRBJ1-1; D is uncertain. Germline CDR1 SQVTM, CDR2 ANQGSEA. CDR3 length equals 10 residues. The CDR3 DNA reads TGCAGAGATGAGAGCCCCGAAGCTTTCTTT. Residues: CRDESPEAFF.

This clone came up a few times. V usage is TRBV27 and J usage is TRBJ2-7, with TRBD2 as a possible D gene (6 bases). CDR1 MNHEY and CDR2 SMNVEV come from the germline V gene (reference sequence). V was shortened by 6 bases and J by 2 bases, with 11 bases between the two germline ends. This CDR3 comprises 13 residues. The DNA for the CDR3 is TGTGCCAGCAGCCGCGGAGGGGCCTACGAGCAGTACTTC. It is translated as CASSRGGAYEQYF.

The chain carries TRBV29-1 and TRBJ1-2, with a weak D call TRBD1 (6 bases). The CDR3 runs to 14 residues. Germline values: CDR1 SQVTM, CDR2 ANQGSEA. For the CDR3, the DNA is TGCAGTTTTACTACAGGGACCGGGGGATATGGCTACACCTTC. Translating gives CSFTTGTGGYGYTF.

This chain links TRBV5-4 with TRBJ2-5; TRBD2 might be the D (6 bases). Trimming took 2 bases from V and 5 from J, leaving 10 bases between them. The CDR3 is made up of 13 amino acids. The V gene's germline CDR1 is SGHNT and CDR2 YYREEE (reference sequence). For the CDR3, the DNA is TGTGCCAGCAGCTTTGGAGGGGCTGAGACCCAGTACTTC. Translating it yields CASSFGGAETQYF.

This clone was observed a few times. The chain uses TRBV6-4 and TRBJ2-2; D is possibly TRBD1 (6 bases). V shed 5 bases and J shed 2 bases, with 9 bases lying between them. The CDR3 runs to 14 residues. From germline, CDR1 is MRHNA and CDR2 SNTAGT. CDR3 sequence: CASSTGSNTGELFF. DNA of the CDR3: TGTGCCAGCAGTACAGGGAGCAACACCGGGGAGCTGTTTTTT.

This clone was observed a single time. V and J are TRBV2 and TRBJ2-3; perhaps D is TRBD1 or TRBD2 (5 bases each). Germline CDR1 is SNHLY and CDR2 is FYNNEI. This CDR3 region has 14 residues. Trimming took 4 bases from V and 6 from J, leaving 14 bases between them. CDR3 coding DNA: TGTGCCAGCAGTGCACGGGGCCCGGGTGATACGCAGTATTTT. Protein product: CASSARGPGDTQYF.

This clone appeared a few times. The V gene is TRBV21-1, the J gene TRBJ1-2; the table's D call, TRBD1, has no DNA check behind it. TRBV21-1 is tagged as a pseudogene. This CDR3 contains 15 residues. In DNA form, the CDR3 reads TGTGCCAGCACCTACGAGGACAGGTCAAAGAAAGGCTACACCTTC. Amino acid sequence: CASTYEDRSKKGYTF.

The gene calls are TRBV6-5 and TRBJ1-6; D remains ambiguous. Between the trimmed V and J ends, which lost 6 bases and 7 bases, there was a span of 7 bases. Germline-derived CDR1 and CDR2 are MNHEY and SVGAGI. CDR3 length: 12 residues. The CDR3 region is CASRGSNSPLHF. CDR3 nucleotides: TGTGCCAGCAGAGGTTCGAATTCACCCCTCCACTTT.

This clone was picked up one time. V and J are TRBV18 and TRBJ2-4, with 8 positions matching TRBD1. Unmatched junction bases numbered 4, after V lost 2 bases and J lost 10 bases. The CDR3 runs to 13 residues. Per the germline V gene, CDR1 is KGHSH and CDR2 is LQKENI. CDR3 DNA sequence: TGTGCCAGCTCACCAGAAGGACAGGGTATTCAGTACTTC. Residues: CASSPEGQGIQYF.

The chain combines TRBV5-6 with TRBJ1-1; D not certain. From germline, CDR1 is SGHDT and CDR2 YYEEEE. This CDR3 is built from 14 residues. Trimming took 5 bases from V and 3 from J, leaving 14 bases between them. The CDR3 is CASRRSGLYTEAFF. CDR3 sequence (DNA): TGTGCCAGCAGAAGGTCCGGACTTTACACTGAAGCTTTCTTT.

The chain has TRBV7-8 and TRBJ1-3; D may be TRBD1 (5 bases). Germline V CDR1 and CDR2: SGHVS, FQNEAQ. The CDR3 contains 16 residues. Deletions cut 4 bases from V and 0 bases from J, with 13 bases between. CDR3 in DNA: TGTGCCAGCAGCTCAGCAGGGCCCTCCTCTGGAAACACCATATATTTT. Protein product: CASSSAGPSSGNTIYF. Variable domain in full (rest from reference TRBV7-8 and TRBJ1-3): GAGVSQSPRYKVAKRGQDVALRCDPISGHVSLFWYQQALGQGPEFLTYFQNEAQLDKSGLPSDRFFAERPEGSVSTLKIQRTQQEDSAVYLCASSSAGPSSGNTIYFGEGSWLTVV.

The chain links TRBV12-3 or TRBV12-4 to TRBJ2-3; D not resolved. The CDR3 is 13 amino acids. V gave up 3 bases and J gave up 4 bases, with 8 bases separating them. The CDR3 loop is CASSFDGADTQYF. The CDR3 nucleotides read TGTGCCAGCAGTTTTGACGGAGCAGATACGCAGTATTTT.

The chain uses TRBV4-2 and TRBJ2-2; TRBD2 aligns across 13 bases. Germline loops: CDR1 LGHNA, CDR2 YNFKEQ. CDR3 length: 18 residues. Trimming removed 0 bases from V and 3 bases from J; junction bases left unmatched: 4. The CDR3 here is CASSQELAGGKYTGELFF. CDR3 nucleotide sequence: TGTGCCAGCAGCCAAGAACTAGCGGGGGGGAAATACACCGGGGAGCTGTTTTTT.

The chain carries TRBV2 and TRBJ2-7; D is uncertain. CDR1 is SNHLY and CDR2 is FYNNEI in the germline V gene. V lost 5 bases, J lost 0 bases, and 11 bases lay in between. This CDR3 is 14 amino acids long. The CDR3 spells CASSLKASSYEQYF. Written as DNA, the CDR3 is TGTGCCAGCAGTCTGAAGGCCAGCTCCTACGAGCAGTACTTC. Full variable domain (remainder filled in from reference TRBV2 and TRBJ2-7): EPEVTQTPSHQVTQMGQEVILRCVPISNHLYFYWYRQILGQKVEFLVSFYNNEISEKSEIFDDQFSVERPDGSNFTLKIRSTKLEDSAMYFCASSLKASSYEQYFGPGTRLTVT.

This clone was detected only a few times. J is TRBJ1-6 and V is TRBV5-1; tentatively, D is TRBD1 (5 bases). There are 16 residues in the CDR3. Germline V gene data show CDR1 as SGHRS and CDR2 as YFSETQ. Trimming removed 4 bases from V and 0 bases from J, with 11 bases in between. CDR3 nucleotides: TGCGCCAGCAGCCATCGACAGAGCTCCTATAATTCACCCCTCCACTTT. Its translation: CASSHRQSSYNSPLHF.

This sequence joins TRBV6-5 and TRBJ2-2; D might be TRBD2 (6 bases). CDR3 length: 15 amino acids. Looked up from germline, CDR1 is MNHEY and CDR2 is SVGAGI. V dropped 4 bases and J dropped 2 bases, with 11 bases sitting between them. The DNA of the CDR3 is TGTGCCAGCAGTTGGGGAGGCCCAAACACCGGGGAGCTGTTTTTT. Its protein is CASSWGGPNTGELFF.

CDR3 loop: CASNRAELRVGYTF. The CDR3 bases are TGTGCCAGTAATCGCGCAGAGCTCCGGGTGGGCTACACCTTC. This sequence joins TRBV19 and TRBJ1-2, with D uncertain. In germline, CDR1 is LNHDA, CDR2 SQIVND (reference sequence). This CDR3 has 14 amino acids. V lost 7 bases and J lost 8, with 20 bases in between.

The CDR3 DNA sequence: TGTGCCAGCAGCTACGGGACAGGGATGAATGAGCAGTTCTTC. Translating it yields CASSYGTGMNEQFF. J is TRBJ2-1 and V is TRBV7-9; 9 nucleotides agree with TRBD1. This CDR3 has 14 residues. Germline V gene lookup returns CDR1 SEHNR and CDR2 FQNEAQ (reference sequence). V lost 4 bases and J lost 7; bases outside the gene matches: 5.

This clone was observed a handful of times. The rearrangement uses TRBV28 and TRBJ1-5, with D uncertain. CDR3 size: 15 residues. Trimming removed 4 bases from V and 3 bases from J, with 13 bases in between. CDR1 is MDHEN, CDR2 SYDVKM, per germline. DNA of the CDR3: TGTGCCAGCAGTTCGGCAGGCGGGCACAATCAGCCCCAGCATTTT. Its protein is CASSSAGGHNQPQHF.

This clone occurred once. V is TRBV25-1 and J is TRBJ1-5, with TRBD1 identical over 7 bases. CDR3 size: 18 residues. After removal of 2 bases from V and 0 bases from J, the junction contained 10 bases not matched to a gene. In germline, CDR1 is MGHDK, CDR2 SYGVNS. The CDR3 DNA sequence: TGTGCCAGCAGTGAAAACCGGGACAGCCAAGCTAGCAATCAGCCCCAGCATTTT. Translated, it gives CASSENRDSQASNQPQHF.